This TCR beta chain was obtained from a study of blood T cell repertoires in COVID-19. For the study at large: Samples representing acute and convalescent COVID-19 were sourced from the United States, Italy and Spain. T cells, B-cell-depleted T cells, or PBMCs supplied cDNA or gDNA.

How the authors handled the data: Estimates of nucleated cell counts were drawn from the amplification of reference gene primers. Generated by immunoSEQ multiplex PCR, the TCRdb table keeps only in-frame clones and is missing some. V and J calls and clone size are given by that table; D and trimming were obtained from the DNA. The table records fewer than 300,000 clones, under 90% of them present only once. CDR1 is MRHNA and CDR2 is SNTAGT in the germline V gene. The CDR3 contains 14 residues. The J segment lost 8 bases and the V segment lost 7 bases, leaving 6 bases of the junction unmatched. Sequencing was done on a sample of peripheral blood. J is TRBJ1-6 and V is TRBV6-4; 9 bases match TRBD1. This clonotype was obtained from a woman aged 60-70 years with active or convalescent COVID-19. The CDR3 here is CASTSGQGYSPLHF. CDR3 DNA: TGTGCCAGCACCTCGGGACAGGGCTATTCACCCCTCCACTTT.